This T cell receptor (beta chain) is drawn from a study of blood T cell repertoires in COVID-19. For the study at large: Italy, Spain and the United States were the sources of the convalescent and acute COVID-19 samples. Nucleic acid was either cDNA or gDNA, and it came from T cells, B-cell-depleted T cells, or PBMCs.

Cohort assignment relied on participant-reported clinical history. The protocol was immunoSEQ multiplex PCR, while the TCRdb copy is restricted to in-frame clones and leaves out a portion. The profile shows roughly 250,000 clones, roughly 88% of them singletons. Looked up from germline, CDR1 is SNHLY and CDR2 is FYNNEI. The CDR3 is 16 residues long. Between the trimmed V and J ends, which lost 4 bases and 5 bases, there was a span of 18 bases. Sample: PBMCs or T cells enriched from blood (not recorded which). The sequence derives from a middle-aged woman with acute COVID-19. This chain uses TRBV2 with TRBJ2-1, with D tentatively TRBD2 (6 bases). The CDR3 spells CASSGGLGGNHNEQFF. In nucleotides, the CDR3 is TGTGCCAGCAGTGGAGGGTTGGGCGGGAATCACAATGAGCAGTTCTTC.